Described below is a single T cell receptor (beta chain) sequence and its context. Germline lookup yields CDR1 LNHDA and CDR2 SQIVND (reference sequence). The CDR3 totals 15 residues. Trimming took 7 bases from V and 2 from J; bases not matched to a gene: 6. In the original processing: Amplified reference gene primers provided the basis for estimating nucleated cell counts. Some clones are missing from TCRdb's copy, which holds only in-frame ones; the method was immunoSEQ multiplex PCR. V, J and clone size derive from that table, while D and trimming were established from the DNA sequence. This table has about 92,000 clones, 85% appearing once. This record belongs to a study of blood T cell repertoires in COVID-19. Study at large: From the United States, Italy and Spain came samples of acute and convalescent COVID-19.

The rearrangement joins TRBV19 to TRBJ2-3; 10 nucleotides match TRBD2. Input material: peripheral blood. This clonotype originated in an elderly man with acute or convalescent COVID-19. CDR3 coding DNA: TGTGCCAGTACCGGACTAGCGGAATTCACAGATACGCAGTATTTT. This codes for CASTGLAEFTDTQYF.